A single sample gave rise to the 18 T cell receptor beta chains below, sequenced in a study of cytomegalovirus exposure and HLA in healthy donors. Researchers ran the PCR with 60 Vbeta and 13 Jbeta primers. The assay was immunoSEQ multiplex PCR, and TCRdb's table has in-frame clones only and misses some. This sample carries about 140,000 clones, around 80% of them seen once, and the ten largest clones take 8.8%. The sample comprised PBMCs. These receptors originate from a woman aged 50 to 60 in good health and CMV-seropositive.

CDR3 sequence: CASSFAPGQGEYEQYF. DNA for the CDR3: TGTGCCAGCAGCTTTGCACCGGGACAGGGGGAGTACGAGCAGTACTTC. This rearrangement joins TRBV5-8 to TRBJ2-7; 11 nucleotides agree with TRBD1. In germline, CDR1 is SGHTS, CDR2 YDEGEE. Trimming took 2 bases from V and 4 from J; bases not matched to a gene: 8. This CDR3 is built from 16 residues.

The chain uses TRBV19 and TRBJ2-1; D possibly corresponds to TRBD2 (5 bases). CDR1 is LNHDA and CDR2 is SQIVND in the germline V gene (reference sequence). The CDR3 covers 13 residues. The germline V and J ends were trimmed by 3 bases and 3 bases, with 6 bases remaining between them. CDR3 amino acids: CASSITSYNEQFF. The CDR3 DNA is TGTGCCAGTAGTATCACTAGCTACAATGAGCAGTTCTTC.

The chain is built from TRBV10-3 and TRBJ1-1; 8 nucleotides line up with TRBD1. Germline CDR1 and CDR2: ENHRY and SYGVKD. This CDR3 is 14 amino acids long. V gave up 0 bases and J gave up 7 bases; unmatched junction bases: 4. CDR3 bases: TGTGCCATCAGTGAGTCGGACAGGGAGGTTGAAGCTTTCTTT. It codes for CAISESDREVEAFF.

The genes are TRBV18 and TRBJ2-3, with TRBD2 matching over 13 bases. Germline CDR1 KGHSH, CDR2 LQKENI. After removal of 8 bases from V and 6 bases from J, the junction contained 8 bases not matched to a gene. The CDR3 loop spans 15 amino acids. The CDR3 DNA follows: TGTGCCAGCAGAACTAGCGGGGGGGCGGCGGATACGCAGTATTTT. Amino acid sequence: CASRTSGGAADTQYF.

This chain uses TRBV19 with TRBJ1-5; a weak D match, TRBD1 (5 bases). Trimming took 3 bases from V and 0 from J, leaving 12 bases between them. This CDR3 spans 16 amino acids. Germline lookup yields CDR1 LNHDA and CDR2 SQIVND (reference sequence). Written as DNA, the CDR3 is TGTGCCAGTAGTATTCAAGGGACTTATAGCAATCAGCCCCAGCATTTT. Translating it yields CASSIQGTYSNQPQHF.

Details on this clone: One end of the junction does not line up with germline, which may come from a read error. The chain couples TRBV7-7 to TRBJ2-7; 8 bases agree with TRBD2. Germline lookup yields CDR1 SSHAT and CDR2 FNYEAQ (reference sequence). CDR3 length: 13 residues. The CDR3 loop is CASSMAGGYEQYF. The CDR3 nucleotides read TGTGCTAGCAGCATGGCGGGAGGTTACGAGCAGTACTTC.

This chain connects TRBV7-2 to TRBJ2-7, with 7 bases aligning to TRBD1. This CDR3 is built from 14 residues. Germline CDR1 reads SGHTA; CDR2 reads FQGNSA. With V trimmed by 1 base and J by 5 bases, 5 bases remained unmatched. CDR3: CASSLGQGVDEQYF. CDR3 nucleotide sequence: TGTGCCAGCAGCTTAGGACAGGGAGTTGACGAGCAGTACTTC. Full variable domain (remainder filled in from reference TRBV7-2 and TRBJ2-7): GAGVSQSPSNKVTEKGKDVELRCDPISGHTALYWYRQSLGQGLEFLIYFQGNSAPDKSGLPSDRFSAERTGGSVSTLTIQRTQQEDSAVYLCASSLGQGVDEQYFGPGTRLTVT.

This rearrangement joins TRBV6-5 to TRBJ1-5, with D unresolved. Germline V CDR1 and CDR2: MNHEY, SVGAGI. V lost 0 bases and J lost 3, with 9 bases in between. The CDR3 totals 15 residues. This chain's CDR3 is CASSYSTGDNQPQHF. CDR3 DNA sequence: TGTGCCAGCAGTTACTCGACCGGGGACAATCAGCCCCAGCATTTT.

The chain combines TRBV30 with TRBJ2-5, with D perhaps matching TRBD2 (6 bases). This CDR3 comprises 12 residues. The germline gives CDR1 GTSNPN, CDR2 SVGIG (reference sequence). Trimming cost V 2 bases and J 5 bases, with 9 bases left between them. The DNA of the CDR3 is TGTGCCTGGAGTTTTGGGGGGGAGACCCAGTACTTC. This sequence encodes CAWSFGGETQYF. Looking up the rest from reference TRBV30 and TRBJ2-5 gives the full variable domain: SQTIHQWPATLVQPVGSPLSLECTVEGTSNPNLYWYRQAAGRGLQLLFYSVGIGQISSEVPQNLSASRPQDRQFILSSKKLLLSDSGFYLCAWSFGGETQYFGPGTRLLVL.

V and J are TRBV15 and TRBJ2-5, with 12 positions matching TRBD2. This CDR3 has 16 residues. Germline assignment: CDR1 LNHNV and CDR2 YYDKDF (reference sequence). The V and J ends lost 0 bases and 4 bases, in that order; junction bases with no gene match: 3. The CDR3 loop is CATSRELAGGGETQYF. As DNA, the CDR3 is TGTGCCACCAGCAGAGAACTAGCGGGGGGAGGAGAGACCCAGTACTTC.

The chain couples TRBV6-6 to TRBJ2-5, with D possibly being TRBD2 (6 bases). The CDR3 covers 14 residues. Trimming removed 2 bases at V and 1 base at J, with 8 bases between. CDR1 MNHNY and CDR2 SVGAGI come from the germline V gene (reference sequence). CDR3 nucleotide sequence: TGTGCCAGCAGTTACGCGGGGCCCCAAGAGACCCAGTACTTC. It encodes CASSYAGPQETQYF.

The CDR3 region is CASSQGLQGYEQYF. Written as DNA, the CDR3 is TGCGCCAGCAGCCAAGGACTACAGGGCTACGAGCAGTACTTC. J is TRBJ2-7 and V is TRBV4-1, with D maybe TRBD1 (6 bases). The CDR3 is made up of 14 amino acids. V was clipped by 1 base and J by 3 bases, with 10 bases between them. Germline loops: CDR1 MGHRA, CDR2 YSYEKL.

This chain joins TRBV7-3 and TRBJ2-6; the D is unclear. CDR1 is SGHTA, CDR2 FQGTGA, per germline. CDR3 length equals 17 residues. V lost 3 bases and J 0 bases, leaving 12 bases between the germline ends. Here the CDR3 reads CASSFLTVGSGANVLTF. The CDR3 bases are TGTGCCAGCAGCTTCCTAACGGTCGGCTCTGGGGCCAACGTCCTGACTTTC.

The CDR3 loop reads CATRLGAVNEKLFF. CDR3 sequence (DNA): TGTGCCACGCGCCTTGGGGCAGTCAATGAAAAACTGTTTTTT. The chain carries TRBV10-3 and TRBJ1-4; tentative D call: TRBD1 (5 bases). The CDR3 length is 14 residues. Deletions cut 10 bases from V and 5 bases from J, with 17 bases between. Germline V gives CDR1 ENHRY, CDR2 SYGVKD.

In this sample, this clone turned up a few times. The chain couples TRBV18 to TRBJ2-7; D is ambiguous. Germline V gene lookup returns CDR1 KGHSH and CDR2 LQKENI. This CDR3 has 14 residues. The V end was cut by 2 bases, the J end by 2 bases, with 10 bases between. The CDR3 spells CASSPSETAYEQYF. CDR3 nucleotides: TGTGCCAGCTCACCATCAGAAACAGCCTACGAGCAGTACTTC.

The genes are TRBV19 and TRBJ1-6, with D tentatively TRBD1 (5 bases). This CDR3 is built from 15 residues. The V end lost 6 bases, the J end lost 3 bases, and 12 bases lay between the germline ends. In germline, CDR1 is LNHDA, CDR2 SQIVND (reference sequence). The CDR3 sequence is CASSDSSYYNSPLHF. The CDR3 coding sequence is TGTGCCAGTAGCGACAGCTCCTACTATAATTCACCCCTCCACTTT.

The chain employs TRBV19 and TRBJ1-1; 8 bases map to TRBD1. The ends lost 4 bases at V and 4 bases at J; junction bases unmatched: 11. Per germline, CDR1 LNHDA and CDR2 SQIVND (reference sequence). The CDR3 runs 16 residues. The CDR3 DNA reads as TGTGCCAGTAGTAACAACAGGGGGGGGCAGGGCACTGAAGCTTTCTTT. Translated: CASSNNRGGQGTEAFF.

This chain uses TRBV6-1 with TRBJ2-7; D uncertain. This CDR3 is 13 amino acids long. The germline V gene has CDR1 MNHNS and CDR2 SASEGT. V was trimmed by 4 bases and J by 5 bases, leaving 12 bases between them. Here the CDR3 reads CASSASGFHEQYF. Here the CDR3 DNA reads TGTGCCAGCAGTGCCTCAGGATTCCACGAGCAGTACTTC.